The 21 T cell receptor beta chains listed next were all sequenced from one sample in a study of blood T cell repertoires in COVID-19. Profiled with immunoSEQ multiplex PCR; TCRdb holds only in-frame clones, not every one. The table records around 150,000 clones, around 86% of them present only once. Material for sequencing was peripheral blood. These receptors were taken from a man aged 70 or older with acute or convalescent COVID-19.

This chain joins TRBV6-5 and TRBJ2-5; 7 nucleotides match TRBD1. The germline CDR1 and CDR2 sequences are MNHEY and SVGAGI. V was pared by 6 bases and J by 2 bases, with 6 bases of the junction left unmatched. The CDR3 totals 14 residues. The CDR3 loop reads CASSQYRGQETQYF. CDR3 DNA sequence: TGTGCCAGCAGCCAATACAGGGGACAAGAGACCCAGTACTTC.

The chain combines TRBV9 with TRBJ2-2, with D possibly being TRBD1 (5 bases). This CDR3 region has 16 residues. From germline, CDR1 is SGDLS and CDR2 YYNGEE. V lost 1 base to trimming and J lost 4 bases, with 14 bases between them. As DNA, the CDR3 is TGTGCCAGCAGCGTAAGTTGGCAGGGCTCCACCGGGGAGCTGTTTTTT. Its translation is CASSVSWQGSTGELFF.

This clone appeared once. The chain joins TRBV29-1 to TRBJ2-7, with 7 bases identical to TRBD2. Germline CDR1 and CDR2: SQVTM and ANQGSEA. Trimming cost V 1 base and J 4 bases; bases outside gene matches: 4. This CDR3 contains 13 residues. For the CDR3, the DNA is TGCAGCGTTGAAGGCGCGGGAGCTTACGAGCAGTACTTC. This codes for CSVEGAGAYEQYF.

The rearrangement links TRBV19 to TRBJ2-1; 7 bases map to TRBD1. The V segment lost 3 bases and the J segment 0 bases; nucleotides outside the gene matches: 8. This CDR3 region has 17 residues. Germline V lookup: CDR1 LNHDA, CDR2 SQIVND (reference sequence). The CDR3 DNA follows: TGTGCCAGTAGTATCCCAGGGGGTCGTAGCTCCTACAATGAGCAGTTCTTC. Protein: CASSIPGGRSSYNEQFF.

This clone was seen just once. The chain joins TRBV28 to TRBJ2-3; 11 nucleotides align to TRBD2. Looked up from germline, CDR1 is MDHEN and CDR2 is SYDVKM. The J segment lost 3 bases and the V segment lost 5 bases, leaving 7 bases of the junction unmatched. The CDR3 contains 16 residues. The CDR3 reads CASSRRLAGTTDTQYF. The CDR3 nucleotides read TGTGCCAGCAGTCGCCGACTAGCGGGAACGACAGATACGCAGTATTTT.

This chain links TRBV5-6 with TRBJ2-1; 9 bases map to TRBD2. The CDR3 is 16 residues long. The germline CDR1 and CDR2 sequences are SGHDT and YYEEEE. V lost 0 bases, J lost 5 bases, and 6 bases stayed unmatched. The CDR3 nucleotides are TGTGCCAGCAGCTTGGAGGGTAGGACTAGCGACAATGAGCAGTTCTTC. Its translation: CASSLEGRTSDNEQFF.

The chain is built from TRBV2 and TRBJ2-2; 8 nucleotides align to TRBD2. V was pared by 5 bases and J by 3 bases, with 2 bases of the junction left unmatched. The CDR3 length is 14 residues. Germline CDR1 reads SNHLY; CDR2 reads FYNNEI. CDR3 in amino acids: CASSTSGHTGELFF. CDR3 nucleotides: TGTGCCAGCAGTACTAGCGGACACACCGGGGAGCTGTTTTTT.

The rearrangement joins TRBV11-2 to TRBJ1-1; 10 bases align to TRBD1. V lost 5 bases and J lost 5; bases outside the gene matches: 8. The CDR3 length is 15 residues. Germline V gene sequence: CDR1 SGHAT, CDR2 FQNNGV. The CDR3 coding sequence is TGTGCCAGCAGCCCCTGGGACAGGGGTTCGACTGAAGCTTTCTTT. Protein product: CASSPWDRGSTEAFF. Combining the CDR3 with reference TRBV11-2 and TRBJ1-1 gives the whole variable domain EAGVAQSPRYKIIEKRQSVAFWCNPISGHATLYWYQQILGQGPKLLIQFQNNGVVDDSQLPKDRFSAERLKGVDSTLKIQPAKLEDSAVYLCASSPWDRGSTEAFFGQGTRLTVV.

The gene calls are TRBV2 and TRBJ2-3; D ambiguous. Germline V gives CDR1 SNHLY, CDR2 FYNNEI. V shed 7 bases and J shed 6 bases, with 11 bases lying between them. The CDR3 is 12 amino acids. The CDR3 DNA reads TGTGCCAGCACCCCCCTTTTCGATACGCAGTATTTT. Translating it yields CASTPLFDTQYF.

This sequence joins TRBV5-5 and TRBJ2-7; 8 bases match TRBD2. With V trimmed by 1 base and J by 3 bases, 0 bases remained unmatched. Germline lookup yields CDR1 SGHKS and CDR2 YYEKEE (reference sequence). The CDR3 length is 13 residues. The CDR3: CASSLTSGYEQYF. CDR3 nucleotide sequence: TGTGCCAGCAGCTTGACTAGCGGCTACGAGCAGTACTTC. Based on the CDR3 plus reference TRBV5-5 and TRBJ2-7, the full variable domain is DAGVTQSPTHLIKTRGQQVTLRCSPISGHKSVSWYQQVLGQGPQFIFQYYEKEERGRGNFPDRFSARQFPNYSSELNVNALLLGDSALYLCASSLTSGYEQYFGPGTRLTVT.

The J gene is TRBJ2-6, the V gene TRBV19; 8 nucleotides align to TRBD2. The CDR3 is 18 amino acids. V was clipped by 4 bases and J by 0 bases; unmatched bases: 8. Germline V CDR1 and CDR2: LNHDA, SQIVND (reference sequence). The CDR3 protein is CASSNFGTRSSGANVLTF. In nucleotides, the CDR3 is TGTGCCAGTAGTAACTTCGGGACTAGGAGCTCTGGGGCCAACGTCCTGACTTTC. Looking up the rest from reference TRBV19 and TRBJ2-6 gives the full variable domain: DGGITQSPKYLFRKEGQNVTLSCEQNLNHDAMYWYRQDPGQGLRLIYYSQIVNDFQKGDIAEGYSVSREKKESFPLTVTSAQKNPTAFYLCASSNFGTRSSGANVLTFGAGSRLTVL.

This rearrangement joins TRBV5-1 to TRBJ2-1, with 15 bases lining up with TRBD2. V dropped 4 bases and J dropped 3; count of bases not matched to a gene: 5. CDR1 is SGHRS, CDR2 YFSETQ, per germline. CDR3 length equals 17 residues. CDR3 residues: CASSPGTSGRFYNEQFF. Written as DNA, the CDR3 is TGCGCCAGCAGCCCCGGGACTAGCGGGAGGTTCTACAATGAGCAGTTCTTC.

The V call is TRBV18, the J call TRBJ1-4; D is ambiguous. This CDR3 region has 15 residues. Germline CDR1 is KGHSH and CDR2 is LQKENI. V gave up 3 bases and J gave up 0 bases, with 8 bases separating them. CDR3 residues: CASSPRGTTNEKLFF. The CDR3 nucleotides read TGTGCCAGCTCACCGAGAGGCACAACTAATGAAAAACTGTTTTTT.

J is TRBJ2-7 and V is TRBV28, with TRBD1 as a possible D gene (5 bases). The CDR3 consists of 14 residues. From germline, CDR1 is MDHEN and CDR2 SYDVKM. Trimming cost V 6 bases and J 6 bases, with 18 bases left between them. Here the CDR3 reads CASSQGWASGEQYF. CDR3 coding DNA: TGTGCCAGCAGCCAGGGTTGGGCTTCGGGCGAGCAGTACTTC.

V is TRBV11-2 and J is TRBJ2-7, with 9 bases identical to TRBD1. Germline V gene data show CDR1 as SGHAT and CDR2 as FQNNGV. V lost 3 bases and J lost 4; bases outside the gene matches: 7. This CDR3 is 15 amino acids long. CDR3 nucleotide sequence: TGTGCCAGCAGCTTGAATGGACAGGGGATTTACGAGCAGTACTTC. Amino acid sequence: CASSLNGQGIYEQYF.

This rearrangement joins TRBV28 to TRBJ1-2, with TRBD1 identical over 10 bases. Germline-derived CDR1 and CDR2 are MDHEN and SYDVKM. Trimming at V came to 3 bases and at J to 3 bases, leaving 16 bases not matched to a gene. This CDR3 has 19 residues. CDR3 sequence: CASSFLLSRGTGVDYGYTF. DNA of the CDR3: TGTGCCAGCAGTTTCCTATTGTCCCGGGGGACAGGGGTTGACTATGGCTACACCTTC.

The V and J genes are TRBV5-4 and TRBJ2-2, with 15 bases that match TRBD2. CDR3 length equals 18 residues. V was pared by 4 bases and J by 4 bases, with 8 bases of the junction left unmatched. The germline V gene has CDR1 SGHNT and CDR2 YYREEE (reference sequence). The CDR3 loop reads CASSRGLAGGPGTGELFF. In DNA form, the CDR3 reads TGTGCCAGCAGCCGCGGACTAGCGGGAGGGCCTGGCACCGGGGAGCTGTTTTTT.

The genes are TRBV4-3 and TRBJ2-1; weak D call: TRBD2 (5 bases). The CDR3 has 16 residues. The V end lost 0 bases, the J end lost 4 bases, and 13 bases lay between the germline ends. Germline V gene lookup returns CDR1 LGHNA and CDR2 YSLEER. CDR3 region: CASSQEGGERYNEQFF. CDR3 in DNA: TGCGCCAGCAGCCAAGAAGGAGGAGAGAGATACAATGAGCAGTTCTTC.

This clone was counted once. CDR3 in DNA: TGTGCCAGCAGCTGGGCCGGCAATCAGCCCCAGCATTTT. Amino acids: CASSWAGNQPQHF. V gene TRBV11-2 combines with J gene TRBJ1-5; D not certain. Germline V gene sequence: CDR1 SGHAT, CDR2 FQNNGV. The V gene lost 4 bases and the J gene lost 2 bases, with 6 bases spanning the gap. The CDR3 totals 13 residues.

This clone was seen only once. The V call is TRBV4-3, the J call TRBJ2-7; TRBD2 matches 11 bases. This CDR3 is 15 amino acids long. V dropped 0 bases and J dropped 4; count of bases not matched to a gene: 2. CDR1 is LGHNA and CDR2 is YSLEER in the germline V gene. CDR3 nucleotide sequence: TGCGCCAGCAGCCAAGAGGCTAGCGGGAGGTACGAGCAGTACTTC. Residues: CASSQEASGRYEQYF.

The chain recombines TRBV30 with TRBJ2-5, with a tentative D call TRBD2 (5 bases). V lost 2 bases, J lost 4 bases, and 8 bases lay in between. Germline assignment: CDR1 GTSNPN and CDR2 SVGIG (reference sequence). CDR3 length: 12 residues. This CDR3 reads CAWSRELETQYF. As DNA, the CDR3 is TGTGCCTGGAGTCGGGAACTAGAGACCCAGTACTTC.